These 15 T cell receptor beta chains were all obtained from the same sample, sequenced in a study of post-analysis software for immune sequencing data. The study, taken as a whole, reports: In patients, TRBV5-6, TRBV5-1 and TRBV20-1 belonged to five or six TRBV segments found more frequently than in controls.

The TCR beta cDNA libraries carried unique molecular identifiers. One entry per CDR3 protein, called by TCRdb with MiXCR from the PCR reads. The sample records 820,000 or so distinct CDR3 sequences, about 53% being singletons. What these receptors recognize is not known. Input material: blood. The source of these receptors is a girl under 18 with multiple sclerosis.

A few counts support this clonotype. The CDR3 DNA is TGTGCCAGCAGTTTGATCACCGGGACAGGGGGCAGGGATGAGCAGTTCTTC. This translates into CASSLITGTGGRDEQFF. The chain recombines TRBV27 with TRBJ2-1, with 12 bases that match TRBD1. This CDR3 spans 17 amino acids. CDR1 is MNHEY, CDR2 SMNVEV, per germline (reference sequence). After removal of 3 bases from V and 8 bases from J, the junction contained 11 bases not matched to a gene.

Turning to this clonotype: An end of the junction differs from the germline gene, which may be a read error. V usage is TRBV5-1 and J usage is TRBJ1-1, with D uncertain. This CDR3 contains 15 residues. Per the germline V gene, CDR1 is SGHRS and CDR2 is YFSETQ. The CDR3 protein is CASSLGSPANTEAFF. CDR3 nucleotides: TGCGCTAGCAGCTTGGGGTCCCCAGCAAACACTGAAGCTTTCTTT.

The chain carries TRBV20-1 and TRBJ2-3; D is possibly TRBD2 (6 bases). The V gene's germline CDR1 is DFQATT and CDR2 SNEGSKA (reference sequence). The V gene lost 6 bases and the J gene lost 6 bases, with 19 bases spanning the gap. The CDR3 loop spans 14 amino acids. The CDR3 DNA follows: TGCAGTGCCTGGGGGGTGCGGATCGAGGATACGCAGTATTTT. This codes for CSAWGVRIEDTQYF.

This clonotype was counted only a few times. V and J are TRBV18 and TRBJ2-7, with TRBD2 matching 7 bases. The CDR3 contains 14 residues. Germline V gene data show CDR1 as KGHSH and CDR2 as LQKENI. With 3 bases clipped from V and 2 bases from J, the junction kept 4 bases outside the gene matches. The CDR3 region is CASSPARGAYEQYF. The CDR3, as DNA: TGTGCCAGCTCACCCGCCCGGGGGGCCTACGAGCAGTACTTC.

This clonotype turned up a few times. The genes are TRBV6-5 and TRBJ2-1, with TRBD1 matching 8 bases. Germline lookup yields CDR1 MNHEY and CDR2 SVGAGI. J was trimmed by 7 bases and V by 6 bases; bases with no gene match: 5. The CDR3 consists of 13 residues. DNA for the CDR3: TGTGCCAGCAGCAGGGACAGGTTGAATGAGCAGTTCTTC. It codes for CASSRDRLNEQFF.

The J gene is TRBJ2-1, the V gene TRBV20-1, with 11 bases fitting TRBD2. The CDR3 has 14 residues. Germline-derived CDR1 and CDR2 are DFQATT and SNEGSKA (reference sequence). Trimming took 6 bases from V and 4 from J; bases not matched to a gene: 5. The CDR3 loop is CSAGTSGDYNEQFF. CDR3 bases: TGCAGTGCGGGGACTAGCGGAGATTACAATGAGCAGTTCTTC.

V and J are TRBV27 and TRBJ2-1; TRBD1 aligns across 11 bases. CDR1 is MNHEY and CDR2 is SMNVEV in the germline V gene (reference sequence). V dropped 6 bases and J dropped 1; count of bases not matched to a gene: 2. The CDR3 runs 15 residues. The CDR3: CASRGQGASYNEQFF. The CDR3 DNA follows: TGTGCCAGCAGAGGACAGGGGGCGTCCTACAATGAGCAGTTCTTC.

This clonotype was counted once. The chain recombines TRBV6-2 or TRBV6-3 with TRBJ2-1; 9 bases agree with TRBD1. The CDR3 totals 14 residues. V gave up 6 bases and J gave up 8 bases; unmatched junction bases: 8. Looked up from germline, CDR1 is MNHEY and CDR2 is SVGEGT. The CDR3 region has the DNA TGTGCCAGCAGCCCTCCGACAGGGGGTTATGAGCAGTTCTTC. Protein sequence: CASSPPTGGYEQFF.

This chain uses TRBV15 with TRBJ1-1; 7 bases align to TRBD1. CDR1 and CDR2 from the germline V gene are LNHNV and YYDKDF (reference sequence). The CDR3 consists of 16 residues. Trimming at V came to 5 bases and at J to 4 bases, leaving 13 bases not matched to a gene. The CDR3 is CATSSRNRGASTEAFF. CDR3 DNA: TGTGCCACCAGCTCACGGAACAGGGGCGCGAGCACTGAAGCTTTCTTT.

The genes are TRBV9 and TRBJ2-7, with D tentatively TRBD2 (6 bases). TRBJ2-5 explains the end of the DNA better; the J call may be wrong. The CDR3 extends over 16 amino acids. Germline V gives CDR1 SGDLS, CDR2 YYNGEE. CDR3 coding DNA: TGTGCCAGCAGCGTAAGTTCGGGGAGGCAACAGGAGACCCAGTACTTC. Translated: CASSVSSGRQQETQYF.

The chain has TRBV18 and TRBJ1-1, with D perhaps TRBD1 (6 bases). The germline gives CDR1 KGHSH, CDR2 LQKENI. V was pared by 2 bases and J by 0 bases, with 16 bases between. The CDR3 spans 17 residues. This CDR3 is CASSPYWQGTLNTEAFF. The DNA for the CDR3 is TGTGCCAGCTCACCATACTGGCAGGGGACCTTGAACACTGAAGCTTTCTTT.

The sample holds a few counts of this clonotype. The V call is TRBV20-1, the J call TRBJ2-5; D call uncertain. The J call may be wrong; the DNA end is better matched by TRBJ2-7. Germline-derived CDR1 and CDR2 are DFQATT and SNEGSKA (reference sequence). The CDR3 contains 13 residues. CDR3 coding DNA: TGCAGTGCTAGAGGGGCTCTACCCTACGAGCAGTACTTC. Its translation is CSARGALPYEQYF.

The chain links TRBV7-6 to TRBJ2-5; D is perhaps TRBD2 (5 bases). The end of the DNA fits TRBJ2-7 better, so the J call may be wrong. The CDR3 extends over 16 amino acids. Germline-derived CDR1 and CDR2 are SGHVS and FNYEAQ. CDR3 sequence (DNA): TGTGCCAGCAGCTTAGCTGGAGGTCCCAGCAGCGACGAGCAGTACTTC. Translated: CASSLAGGPSSDEQYF.

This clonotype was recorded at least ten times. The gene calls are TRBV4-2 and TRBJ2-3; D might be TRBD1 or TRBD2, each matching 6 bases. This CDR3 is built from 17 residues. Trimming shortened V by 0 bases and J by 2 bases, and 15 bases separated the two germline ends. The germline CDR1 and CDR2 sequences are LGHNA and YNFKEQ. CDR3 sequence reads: CASSQEGRGAVTDTQYF. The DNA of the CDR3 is TGTGCCAGCAGCCAAGAGGGAAGGGGGGCCGTCACAGATACGCAGTATTTT.

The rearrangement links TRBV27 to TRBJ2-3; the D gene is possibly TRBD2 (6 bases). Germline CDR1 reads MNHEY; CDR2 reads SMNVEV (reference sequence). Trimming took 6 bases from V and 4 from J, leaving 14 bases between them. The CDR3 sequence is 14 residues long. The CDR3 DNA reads TGTGCCAGCAGGAGCAGCGGGCGCCCAGATACGCAGTATTTT. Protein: CASRSSGRPDTQYF.